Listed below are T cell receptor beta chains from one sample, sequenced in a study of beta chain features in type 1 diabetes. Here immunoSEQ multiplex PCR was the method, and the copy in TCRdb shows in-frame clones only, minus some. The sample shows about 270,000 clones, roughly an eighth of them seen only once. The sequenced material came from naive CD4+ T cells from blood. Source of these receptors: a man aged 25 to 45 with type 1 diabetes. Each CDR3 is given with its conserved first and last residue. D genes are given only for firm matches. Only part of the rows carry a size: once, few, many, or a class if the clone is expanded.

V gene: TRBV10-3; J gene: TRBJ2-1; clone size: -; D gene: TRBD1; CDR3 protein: CAISDQTGGESYEQFF; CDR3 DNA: TGTGCCATCAGTGACCAGACAGGGGGCGAATCCTATGAGCAGTTCTTC
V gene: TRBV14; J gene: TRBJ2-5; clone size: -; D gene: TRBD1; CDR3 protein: CASSRGQGETQYF; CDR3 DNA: TGTGCCAGCAGCCGGGGACAGGGCGAGACCCAGTACTTC
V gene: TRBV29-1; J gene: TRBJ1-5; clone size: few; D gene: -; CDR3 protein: CSVSESTVNQPQHF; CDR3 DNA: TGCAGCGTTTCCGAATCGACAGTAAATCAGCCCCAGCATTTT
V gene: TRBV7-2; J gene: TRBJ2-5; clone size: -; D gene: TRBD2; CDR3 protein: CASSLGGTSGTQYF; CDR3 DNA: TGTGCCAGCAGCTTAGGAGGGACTAGCGGGACCCAGTACTTC
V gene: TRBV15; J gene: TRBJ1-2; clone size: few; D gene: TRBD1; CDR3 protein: CATSEGTVPRAGYTF; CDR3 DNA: TGTGCCACCAGCGAGGGGACAGTTCCACGCGCCGGCTACACCTTC
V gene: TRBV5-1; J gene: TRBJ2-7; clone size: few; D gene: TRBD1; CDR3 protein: CASSLPGQPYEQYF; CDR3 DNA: TGCGCCAGCAGCCTCCCGGGACAGCCCTACGAGCAGTACTTC
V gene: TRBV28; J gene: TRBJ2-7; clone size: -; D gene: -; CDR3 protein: CASSLSSYEQYF; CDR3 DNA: TGTGCCAGCAGCTTGAGCTCCTACGAGCAGTACTTC
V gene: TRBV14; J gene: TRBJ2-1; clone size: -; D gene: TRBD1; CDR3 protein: CASSQAWTGDHEQFF; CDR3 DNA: TGTGCCAGCAGCCAAGCCTGGACAGGGGACCATGAGCAGTTCTTC
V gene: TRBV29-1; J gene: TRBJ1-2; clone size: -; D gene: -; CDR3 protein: CSVEVAGGYTF; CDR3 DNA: TGCAGCGTTGAAGTGGCCGGGGGCTACACCTTC
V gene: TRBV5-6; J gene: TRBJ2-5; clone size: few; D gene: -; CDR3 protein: CASSPRLDSETQYF; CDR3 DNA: TGTGCCAGCAGCCCTCGGTTAGACTCAGAGACCCAGTACTTC
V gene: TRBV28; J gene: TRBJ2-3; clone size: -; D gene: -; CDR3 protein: CASTDSRGTDTQYF; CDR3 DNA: TGTGCCAGCACGGACAGCCGAGGCACAGATACGCAGTATTTT
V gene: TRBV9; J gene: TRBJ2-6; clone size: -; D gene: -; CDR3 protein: CASSVNRVSGANVLTF; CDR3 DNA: TGTGCCAGCAGCGTAAATCGAGTCTCTGGGGCCAACGTCCTGACTTTC
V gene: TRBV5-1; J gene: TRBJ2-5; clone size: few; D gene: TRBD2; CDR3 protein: CASSLAREGEETQYF; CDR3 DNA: TGCGCCAGCAGCTTAGCGCGGGAGGGTGAAGAGACCCAGTACTTC
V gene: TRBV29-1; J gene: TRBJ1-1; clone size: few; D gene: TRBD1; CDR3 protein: CSVEREQGTSRSTEAFF; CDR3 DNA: TGCAGCGTTGAAAGAGAACAGGGGACTTCTAGGAGCACTGAAGCTTTCTTT
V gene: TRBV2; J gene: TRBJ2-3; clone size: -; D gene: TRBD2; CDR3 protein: CASSGRVFDTQYF; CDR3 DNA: TGTGCCAGCAGCGGGAGGGTCTTCGATACGCAGTATTTT
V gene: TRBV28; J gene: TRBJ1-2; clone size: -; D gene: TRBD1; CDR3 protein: CASRPGQNGYTF; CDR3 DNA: TGTGCCAGCAGGCCGGGACAGAATGGCTACACCTTC
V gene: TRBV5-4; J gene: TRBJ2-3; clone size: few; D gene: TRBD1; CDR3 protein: CATQGQGKDTQYF; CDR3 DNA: TGTGCCACACAGGGACAGGGTAAAGATACGCAGTATTTT
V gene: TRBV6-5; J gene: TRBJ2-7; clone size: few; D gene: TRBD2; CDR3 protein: CASRIGLAGVYEQYF; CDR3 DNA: TGTGCCAGCAGAATCGGACTAGCGGGAGTCTACGAGCAGTACTTC
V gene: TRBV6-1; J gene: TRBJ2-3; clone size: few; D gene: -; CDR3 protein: CASSEIGGSTDTQYF; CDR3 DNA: TGTGCCAGCAGTGAAATCGGGGGAAGCACAGATACGCAGTATTTT
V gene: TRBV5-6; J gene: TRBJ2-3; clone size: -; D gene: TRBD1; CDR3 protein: CASSLATGGGPDTQYF; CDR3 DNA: TGTGCCAGCAGCCTCGCGACAGGGGGCGGCCCAGATACGCAGTATTTT